This TCR beta chain was sequenced for a study of blood T cell repertoires in COVID-19. Germline loops: CDR1 MDHEN, CDR2 SYDVKM. V lost 5 bases and J lost 3; bases outside the gene matches: 2. CDR3 length equals 13 residues. Per the study methods: Cell counts per sample came from amplifying reference gene primers. Assay: immunoSEQ multiplex PCR; the TCRdb copy retains only in-frame clones and omits some. V and J calls and clone size are given by that table; D and trimming were obtained from the DNA. Of about 390,000 clones detected, about 90% appear once; the ten largest clones hold 2.3%. Sequencing was carried out using peripheral blood. The source of this sequence is a woman aged 55-75 years with COVID-19, enrolled during active disease. V gene TRBV28 combines with J gene TRBJ1-2, with TRBD1 matching over 8 bases. CDR3 protein: CASSVQGDYGYTF. Written as DNA, the CDR3 is TGTGCCAGCAGTGTACAGGGGGACTATGGCTACACCTTC.